The source of this TCR beta chain is a study of blood T cell repertoires in COVID-19. Germline CDR1 is SGHRS and CDR2 is YFSETQ. The CDR3 sequence is 17 residues long. V was clipped by 3 bases and J by 1 base, with 16 bases between them. TCRdb's copy holds only in-frame clones and misses some; the assay was immunoSEQ multiplex PCR. This table holds about 120,000 clones, nearly 90% found once. Sequences were obtained from peripheral blood. This chain joins TRBV5-1 and TRBJ2-2; D is ambiguous. The sequence was collected from a woman in her fifties or sixties with COVID-19, enrolled during active disease. CDR3 sequence (DNA): TGCGCCAGCAGCTCCGAGGCGTCTCCCCTGAACACCGGGGAGCTGTTTTTT. It specifies CASSSEASPLNTGELFF.